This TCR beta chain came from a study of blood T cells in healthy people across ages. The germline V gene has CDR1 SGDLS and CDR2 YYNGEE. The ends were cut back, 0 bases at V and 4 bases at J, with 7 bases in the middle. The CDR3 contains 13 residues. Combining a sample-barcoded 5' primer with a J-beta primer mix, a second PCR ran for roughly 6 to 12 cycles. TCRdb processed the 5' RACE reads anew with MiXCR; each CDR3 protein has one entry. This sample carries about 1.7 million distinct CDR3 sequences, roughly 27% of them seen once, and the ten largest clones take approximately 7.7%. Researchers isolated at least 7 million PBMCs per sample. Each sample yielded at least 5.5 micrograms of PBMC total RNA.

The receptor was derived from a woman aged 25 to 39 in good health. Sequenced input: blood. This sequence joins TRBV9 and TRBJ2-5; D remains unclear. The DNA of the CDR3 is TGTGCCAGCAGCGTAGCTAGTCGAGAGACCCAGTACTTC. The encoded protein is CASSVASRETQYF.